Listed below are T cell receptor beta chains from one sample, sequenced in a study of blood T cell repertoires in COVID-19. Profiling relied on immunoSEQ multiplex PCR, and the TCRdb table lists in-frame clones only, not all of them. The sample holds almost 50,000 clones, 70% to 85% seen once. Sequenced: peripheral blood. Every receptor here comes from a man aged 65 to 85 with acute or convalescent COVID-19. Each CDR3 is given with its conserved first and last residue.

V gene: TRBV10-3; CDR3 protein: CAISESQGNNEQYF
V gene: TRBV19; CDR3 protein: CASTRQGPQPQHF
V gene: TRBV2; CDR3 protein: CASSGQTEGEKLFF
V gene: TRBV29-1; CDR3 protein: CSVEDITDFSYNEQFF
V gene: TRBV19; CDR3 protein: CASKIGDRPTEAFF
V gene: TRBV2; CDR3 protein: CASSGSTGAGNTIYF
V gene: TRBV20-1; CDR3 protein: CSAPGGTEAFF
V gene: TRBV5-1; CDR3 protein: CASSLGTGGDLNTEAFF
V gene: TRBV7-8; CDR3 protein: CASSLDPGGDEQFF
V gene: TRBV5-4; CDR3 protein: CASSYGTGLMMRTEAFF
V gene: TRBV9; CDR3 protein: CASSSQGLAGADTQYF
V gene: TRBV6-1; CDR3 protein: CASSYSAGDTEAFF
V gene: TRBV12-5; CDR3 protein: CASALDPAGGYTF
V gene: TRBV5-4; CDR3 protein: CASSLAKDSLYQGTQYF
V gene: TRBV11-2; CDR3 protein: CASSLVRDYEQYF
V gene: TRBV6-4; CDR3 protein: CASSALAGNTQYF
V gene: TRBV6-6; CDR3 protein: CASSRDTYEQYF
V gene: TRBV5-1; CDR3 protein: CASSLGGTGIGYEQYF
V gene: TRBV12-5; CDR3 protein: CASGPPGLAHETQYF
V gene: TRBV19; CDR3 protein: CASSQQDRVTDEQYF
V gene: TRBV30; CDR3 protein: CAWSAFREEQYF
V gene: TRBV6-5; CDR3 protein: CASGRDGVEKLFF
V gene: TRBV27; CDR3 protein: CASSPTGEPYEQYF
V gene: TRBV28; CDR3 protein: CASSWAGARYEQYF
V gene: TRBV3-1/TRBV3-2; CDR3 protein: CASSRRLAGDLTDTQYF
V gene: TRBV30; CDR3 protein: CAWTPGLAGGRGTQYF